The 15 T cell receptor beta chains given below trace back to one sample, sequenced in a study of glioma-infiltrating T cells after dendritic cell vaccination. TCRdb keeps only in-frame clones here, not all; method: immunoSEQ multiplex PCR. The table has around 72,000 clones, 81% seen once; the top ten hold roughly 7.9%. This sample comprised blood, obtained before dendritic cell vaccination. The receptors shown here come from a human donor with glioblastoma.

J is TRBJ2-7 and V is TRBV5-6, with TRBD1 identical over 7 bases. This CDR3 is 14 amino acids long. Germline CDR1 and CDR2: SGHDT and YYEEEE. J lost 3 bases, V lost 4 bases, and 7 bases had no gene match. Written as DNA, the CDR3 is TGTGCCAGCAGCAGGAGGACAGGAAACTACGAGCAGTACTTC. Protein sequence: CASSRRTGNYEQYF.

This clone was observed a few times. V usage is TRBV19 and J usage is TRBJ1-2; 7 bases match TRBD1. V trimming: 5 bases; J trimming: 5 bases; junction bases outside the gene matches: 8. CDR1 LNHDA and CDR2 SQIVND come from the germline V gene (reference sequence). The CDR3 has 14 residues. The CDR3 nucleotides are TGTGCCAGTAGTCCGCGGGACAGCATATATGGCTACACCTTC. Translating it yields CASSPRDSIYGYTF.

The chain employs TRBV5-8 and TRBJ1-2, with unresolved D. The length of the CDR3 is 15 residues. Germline V gene sequence: CDR1 SGHTS, CDR2 YDEGEE. V shed 6 bases and J shed 2 bases, with 17 bases lying between them. This CDR3 reads CASTLIETPNYGYTF. The CDR3 DNA sequence: TGTGCCAGCACCTTAATAGAGACACCGAACTATGGCTACACCTTC.

V and J are TRBV7-8 and TRBJ1-5, with 11 nucleotides matching TRBD1. The V and J ends lost 2 bases and 7 bases, in that order; junction bases with no gene match: 10. The germline V gene has CDR1 SGHVS and CDR2 FQNEAQ. The CDR3 has 17 amino acids. CDR3 bases: TGTGCCAGCAGCTTAATGGGCTCCGGGGACAGGGGGCAGCCCCAGCATTTT. It encodes CASSLMGSGDRGQPQHF.

This clone was counted a single time. The chain combines TRBV6-1 with TRBJ2-1, with a weak D call TRBD1 (5 bases). The V end lost 3 bases, the J end lost 5 bases, and 14 bases lay between the germline ends. This CDR3 is 15 amino acids long. Per the germline V gene, CDR1 is MNHNS and CDR2 is SASEGT. CDR3 nucleotide sequence: TGTGCCAGCAGTGAGGTACAGGTTGAAGACAATGAGCAGTTCTTC. It translates to CASSEVQVEDNEQFF.

This clone was counted once. This rearrangement joins TRBV5-6 to TRBJ1-2, with 8 bases matching TRBD1. The CDR3 has 17 amino acids. Unmatched junction bases numbered 13, after V lost 2 bases and J lost 4 bases. Germline CDR1 and CDR2: SGHDT and YYEEEE. This chain's CDR3 is CASSLGSGQAVSYGYTF. In DNA form, the CDR3 reads TGTGCCAGCAGCTTAGGTTCGGGACAGGCCGTTAGCTATGGCTACACCTTC.

With respect to this clone: The conserved final phenylalanine or tryptophan is absent from the CDR3, which likely points to a read error. The DNA is omitted, as the CDR3 cannot be located on it reliably, and the CDR3 follows TCRdb's listing. This rearrangement joins TRBV5-5 to TRBJ1-5; the DNA was not compared with TRBD1, the D call given in the table. The length of the CDR3 is 14 amino acids, counting both ends. The germline V gene has CDR1 SGHKS and CDR2 YYEKEE (reference sequence). CDR3 sequence: CASSTGEEDGAVSL.

V gene TRBV5-1 combines with J gene TRBJ2-3, with D uncertain. Germline V gene lookup returns CDR1 SGHRS and CDR2 YFSETQ. This CDR3 has 15 residues. The germline V and J ends were trimmed by 4 bases and 4 bases, with 16 bases remaining between them. The DNA for the CDR3 is TGCGCCAGCAGCGCCACCCGCGGCGGTCCAGATACGCAGTATTTT. It encodes CASSATRGGPDTQYF.

This chain uses TRBV9 with TRBJ1-5; perhaps TRBD1 as D (5 bases). V lost 0 bases to trimming and J lost 0 bases, with 7 bases between them. The CDR3 loop spans 15 amino acids. Germline values: CDR1 SGDLS, CDR2 YYNGEE. The CDR3 region has the DNA TGTGCCAGCAGCGTAGAGGGGATTAGCAATCAGCCCCAGCATTTT. This codes for CASSVEGISNQPQHF.

The chain employs TRBV18 and TRBJ1-4; 7 bases map to TRBD1. CDR1 KGHSH and CDR2 LQKENI come from the germline V gene. Losses at the gene ends were 3 bases for V and 6 bases for J; bases not matched to a gene: 4. The CDR3 spans 14 residues. CDR3: CASSPTGLDEKLFF. Here the CDR3 DNA reads TGTGCCAGCTCACCGACAGGGTTGGATGAAAAACTGTTTTTT.

Notes on this clone: This same CDR3 is encoded by further DNA sequences in the sample. The rearrangement links TRBV29-1 to TRBJ1-2, with D maybe TRBD1 (5 bases). This CDR3 spans 12 amino acids. CDR1 SQVTM and CDR2 ANQGSEA come from the germline V gene. Trimming removed 6 bases at V and 3 bases at J, with 11 bases between. CDR3 sequence (DNA): TGCAGCGTCGTGACGGGGGACTATGGCTACACCTTC. Amino acid sequence: CSVVTGDYGYTF.

The chain joins TRBV6-1 to TRBJ1-1, with 9 bases fitting TRBD1. Germline V gene lookup returns CDR1 MNHNS and CDR2 SASEGT. This CDR3 is built from 15 residues. Trimming took 5 bases from V and 4 from J; bases not matched to a gene: 8. The CDR3 protein is CASSPLGQGSTEAFF. Written as DNA, the CDR3 is TGTGCCAGCAGTCCCCTGGGACAGGGAAGCACTGAAGCTTTCTTT.

The chain is built from TRBV9 and TRBJ2-1; the D gene is possibly TRBD1 (5 bases). The V end was cut by 1 base, the J end by 4 bases, with 12 bases between. Germline V gene lookup returns CDR1 SGDLS and CDR2 YYNGEE. The CDR3 covers 15 residues. This CDR3 reads CASSVFDSEYNEQFF. The CDR3 DNA follows: TGTGCCAGCAGCGTATTCGACAGCGAATACAATGAGCAGTTCTTC.

J is TRBJ1-2 and V is TRBV9, with 7 nucleotides matching TRBD1. The CDR3 has 16 residues. The germline V gene has CDR1 SGDLS and CDR2 YYNGEE. V shed 0 bases and J 4 bases; nucleotides not matched to a gene: 9. This chain's CDR3 is CASSVGAGGSTYGYTF. The CDR3 region has the DNA TGTGCCAGCAGCGTAGGAGCAGGGGGGTCGACCTATGGCTACACCTTC.

The gene calls are TRBV2 and TRBJ2-5; TRBD2 matches 9 bases. Germline-derived CDR1 and CDR2 are SNHLY and FYNNEI. The CDR3 is 15 residues long. Germline trimming cut 5 bases from V and 5 bases from J; bases unmatched to any gene: 9. The CDR3 bases are TGTGCCAGCAGTCAGACGCGGGGGGGCCGGGAGACCCAGTACTTC. This gives the protein CASSQTRGGRETQYF.